The 7 T cell receptor beta chains below were found in one sample sequenced in a study of shared T cell receptors in the human thymus. Here immunoSEQ multiplex PCR was the method, and the copy in TCRdb shows in-frame clones only, minus some. This sample has roughly 700,000 clones, with approximately 88% found just once. The same sample was also studied in work on human thymus T cells.

The sequenced sample consisted of thymocytes. The receptors were sampled from a boy under three years old with a congenital heart defect.

The chain has TRBV28 and TRBJ2-3, with TRBD1 matching 9 bases. The CDR3 is made up of 16 amino acids. V lost 5 bases to trimming and J lost 2 bases; unmatched junction nucleotides: 8. Germline-derived CDR1 and CDR2 are MDHEN and SYDVKM. The CDR3 sequence is CASSQSRDRDTDTQYF. The CDR3, as DNA: TGTGCCAGCAGTCAGTCGCGGGACAGGGACACAGATACGCAGTATTTT.

This clone was recorded a few times. The chain employs TRBV30 and TRBJ2-7; 7 nucleotides align to TRBD2. The J segment lost 6 bases and the V segment lost 1 base, leaving 15 bases of the junction unmatched. This CDR3 comprises 16 residues. Germline V gene data show CDR1 as GTSNPN and CDR2 as SVGIG (reference sequence). The CDR3 DNA follows: TGTGCCTGGAGTGCGACCTTGGCTAGCGGTCTCAGCGAGCAGTACTTC. Translating gives CAWSATLASGLSEQYF.

Only a few counts were recorded for this clone. V and J are TRBV19 and TRBJ2-7; D possibly corresponds to TRBD1 (5 bases). CDR3 length equals 14 residues. V gave up 5 bases and J gave up 2 bases, with 13 bases separating them. Germline values: CDR1 LNHDA, CDR2 SQIVND (reference sequence). The CDR3 sequence: CASSSRQSPYEQYF. The CDR3 DNA reads TGTGCCAGTAGTTCCCGACAGTCTCCCTACGAGCAGTACTTC.

This sequence joins TRBV5-4 and TRBJ2-2, with a weak D call TRBD2 (6 bases). Germline CDR1 is SGHNT and CDR2 is YYREEE (reference sequence). V lost 4 bases and J 14 bases, leaving 18 bases between the germline ends. The CDR3 is 13 residues long. The CDR3 reads CASSPRGSKTLFF. The CDR3 region has the DNA TGTGCCAGCAGCCCGCGGGGCAGTAAGACCCTGTTTTTT.

This rearrangement joins TRBV27 to TRBJ2-1; D may be TRBD2 (5 bases). Germline CDR1 and CDR2: MNHEY and SMNVEV (reference sequence). Trimming cost V 6 bases and J 8 bases, with 11 bases left between them. The CDR3 is 12 amino acids. CDR3 loop: CASSRTADEQFF. CDR3 DNA: TGTGCCAGCAGCCGAACAGCGGATGAGCAGTTCTTC.

The gene calls are TRBV7-8 and TRBJ1-1; 7 nucleotides line up with TRBD1. Germline assignment: CDR1 SGHVS and CDR2 FQNEAQ. V shed 4 bases and J 3 bases; nucleotides not matched to a gene: 2. This CDR3 region has 13 residues. The CDR3 sequence: CASSSGGHTEAFF. In nucleotides, the CDR3 is TGTGCCAGCAGCTCAGGGGGGCACACTGAAGCTTTCTTT.

The chain joins TRBV11-2 to TRBJ2-1; D may be TRBD1 (5 bases). CDR1 is SGHAT, CDR2 FQNNGV, per germline. Trimming pared 2 bases from V and 8 bases from J, leaving 13 bases between. This CDR3 contains 14 residues. In nucleotides, the CDR3 is TGTGCCAGCAGCTTATACAGGCTTGGCGATGAGCAGTTCTTC. Translation gives CASSLYRLGDEQFF.